This TCR beta chain originates from a study of cytotoxic CD8 clonotypes in ibrutinib-treated CLL (dated by TCRdb to 2020 to 2023). Regarding the complete study: In this cohort, about 15 patients were treatment-naive and ten to eleven were relapsed/refractory, while approximately 18 had unmutated IGHV. Cryopreserved peripheral blood mononuclear cells were collected at three points: before therapy, at response, and at either sustained remission or disease progression. Of the 70 to 90 people in the trial, 25 to 30 had longitudinal samples available. Response samples were obtained after a median of approximately twelve months of treatment, with a range of roughly 6 to 36 months. Partial responses were observed in some 24 patients and complete responses in 2; after a median follow-up of 68 months, remission was maintained in 14 patients and progression was observed in approximately 12. An average of 255,043 productive templates and 94,082 productive rearrangements was obtained per sample. Patients were still on ibrutinib when every remission and progressive disease sample was collected.

The time point label here, explained by the study, means: around 25 months on ibrutinib. For TCR beta library preparation, roughly 2 micrograms of genomic DNA were extracted from the cryopreserved PBMCs. Longitudinal blood samples from CLL patients on ibrutinib monotherapy were analyzed using high-throughput TCR beta sequencing. The patients were enrolled in a single-center, open-label phase 2 trial of ibrutinib monotherapy. Of note for this clone: Its antigen target is currently unknown. No clone much larger than this one lies a single base away; base qualities are absent.

The germline V gene sets CDR1 to SGHDN and CDR2 to FVKESK. Reading from cysteine to phenylalanine, the CDR3 counts 12 amino acids. This entry keeps only the CDR3 DNA: 36 bases, framed from base 1. V is cut by 1 base and J by 7 bases, and the space between the germline ends is 4 bases. On the study overall, not on this receptor specifically: Clonality increased at ibrutinib response, stayed stable in sustained remission, and fell back toward baseline at progression. Public clonotypes were rare and either shrank or stayed stable during treatment, and the rise in clonality at ibrutinib response reflected expansion of private clonotypes. Baseline clonality exceeded that of age-matched healthy donors and correlated strongly with circulating CD8+ T-cell counts. Sustained-remission and progressing patients did not have matched sampling times, and lymph node repertoires were not examined.

Each clonotype received, on average, about 9.7x coverage in deep resolution sequencing performed on a MiSeq, where the target depth lay between 1 in 1 million and 1 in 200,000 T cells. TCR beta libraries were generated with the immunoSEQ hsTCRB Kit. For the original study's pipeline: ImmunoSEQ Data Assistant and ImmunoSEQ Analyzer were used for data analysis, and V, D and J genes were assigned according to IMGT definitions. Clonality, with values ranging from 0 to 1, was calculated as one minus the normalized Shannon entropy of productive rearrangement frequencies. Only overrepresented clonotypes making up at least 0.05% of each patient's repertoire were included in the public clonotype analysis. About a dozen repertoires from age-matched healthy donors, obtained from immuneACCESS, served as clonality controls. Not all clones reach the TCRdb copy of this immuneACCESS table, which keeps in-frame sequences only. Checked studies attribute under half of the gap to unresolved V genes and leave the rest unexplained. V, J and clone size were drawn from that table, and D and trimming were deduced from the DNA. This sample has hundreds of thousands of clones in its table, and around three quarters of those were observed once. The ten top clones hold less than 20% of the sample.

This chain is built from TRBV14 and TRBJ1-4, with the D gene too uncertain to name. The specimen was PBMCs, collected after 24 months of ibrutinib treatment. The origin of this receptor is a human donor with chronic lymphocytic leukemia. The CDR3 region: CASSQVREKLFF. The nucleotides are TGTGCCAGCAGCCAAGTACGTGAAAAACTGTTTTTT. Supplemented by the reference TRBV14 and TRBJ1-4 proteins around the CDR3, the complete variable domain is EAGVTQFPSHSVIEKGQTVTLRCDPISGHDNLYWYRRVMGKEIKFLLHFVKESKQDESGMPNNRFLAERTGGTYSTLKVQPAELEDSGVYFCASSQVREKLFFGSGTQLSVL.